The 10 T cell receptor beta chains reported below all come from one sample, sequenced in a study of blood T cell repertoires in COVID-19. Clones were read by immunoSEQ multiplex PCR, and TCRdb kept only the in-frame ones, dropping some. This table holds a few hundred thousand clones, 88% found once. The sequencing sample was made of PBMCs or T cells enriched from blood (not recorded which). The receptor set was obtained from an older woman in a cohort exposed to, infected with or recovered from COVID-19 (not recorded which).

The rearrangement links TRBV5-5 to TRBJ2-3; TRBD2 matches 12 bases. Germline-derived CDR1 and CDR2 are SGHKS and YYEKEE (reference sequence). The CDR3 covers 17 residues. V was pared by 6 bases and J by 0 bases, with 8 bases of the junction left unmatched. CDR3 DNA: TGTGCCAGCACCTTACCGGGACTAGCGGGTAGCACAGATACGCAGTATTTT. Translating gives CASTLPGLAGSTDTQYF.

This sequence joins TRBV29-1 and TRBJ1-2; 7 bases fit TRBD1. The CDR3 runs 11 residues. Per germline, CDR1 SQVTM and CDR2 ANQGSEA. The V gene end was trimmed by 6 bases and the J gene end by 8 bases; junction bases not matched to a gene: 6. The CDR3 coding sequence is TGCAGCGTCGAGGGGGCAGCCGGCTACACCTTC. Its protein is CSVEGAAGYTF.

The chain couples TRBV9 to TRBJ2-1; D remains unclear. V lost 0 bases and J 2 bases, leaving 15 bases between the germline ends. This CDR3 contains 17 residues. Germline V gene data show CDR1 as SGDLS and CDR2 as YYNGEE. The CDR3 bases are TGTGCCAGCAGCGTAGAGCCCTTGTCAGCGACCTACAATGAGCAGTTCTTC. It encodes CASSVEPLSATYNEQFF.

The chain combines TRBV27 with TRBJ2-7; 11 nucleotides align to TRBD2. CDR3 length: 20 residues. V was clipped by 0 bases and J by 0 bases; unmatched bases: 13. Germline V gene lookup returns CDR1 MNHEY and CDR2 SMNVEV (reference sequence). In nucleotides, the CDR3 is TGTGCCAGCAGTTTATCGTCGGGCTTACTAGCGGGAGTAACCTCCTACGAGCAGTACTTC. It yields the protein CASSLSSGLLAGVTSYEQYF.

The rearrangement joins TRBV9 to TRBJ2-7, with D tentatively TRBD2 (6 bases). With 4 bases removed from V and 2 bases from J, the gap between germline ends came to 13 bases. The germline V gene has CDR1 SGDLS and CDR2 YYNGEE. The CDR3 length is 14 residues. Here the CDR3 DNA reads TGTGCCAGCAGCCTCGGACTAATAACCTACGAGCAGTACTTC. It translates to CASSLGLITYEQYF.

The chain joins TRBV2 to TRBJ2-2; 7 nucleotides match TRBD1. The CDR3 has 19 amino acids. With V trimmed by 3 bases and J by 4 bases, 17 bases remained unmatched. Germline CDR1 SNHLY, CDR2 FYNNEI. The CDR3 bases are TGTGCCAGCAGTGACGATTCCCGCAGGGGGTTAAGTATCACCGGGGAGCTGTTTTTT. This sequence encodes CASSDDSRRGLSITGELFF.

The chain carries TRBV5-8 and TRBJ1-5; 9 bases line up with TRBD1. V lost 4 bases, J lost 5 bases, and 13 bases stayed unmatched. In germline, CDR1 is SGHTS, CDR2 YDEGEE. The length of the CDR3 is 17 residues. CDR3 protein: CASSRSGTGMIYQPQHF. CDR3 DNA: TGTGCCAGCAGCCGATCCGGGACAGGGATGATTTATCAGCCCCAGCATTTT.

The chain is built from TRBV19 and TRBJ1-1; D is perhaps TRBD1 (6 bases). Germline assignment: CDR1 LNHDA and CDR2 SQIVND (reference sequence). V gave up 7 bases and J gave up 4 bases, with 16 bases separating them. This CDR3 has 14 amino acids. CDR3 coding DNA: TGTGCCAGTATGGGCAGGGGTGCGTTCACTGAAGCTTTCTTT. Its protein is CASMGRGAFTEAFF.

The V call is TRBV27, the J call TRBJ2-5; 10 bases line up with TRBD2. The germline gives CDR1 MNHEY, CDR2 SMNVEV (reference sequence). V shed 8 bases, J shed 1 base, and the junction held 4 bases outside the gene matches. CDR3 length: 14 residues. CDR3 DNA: TGTGCCAGCGGGGGACTAGCGTCCCAAGAGACCCAGTACTTC. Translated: CASGGLASQETQYF.

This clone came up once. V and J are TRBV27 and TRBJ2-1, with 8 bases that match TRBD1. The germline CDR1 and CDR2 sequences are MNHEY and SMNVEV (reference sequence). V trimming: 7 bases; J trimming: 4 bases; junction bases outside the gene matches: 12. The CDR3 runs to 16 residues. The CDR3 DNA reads TGTGCCAGCACTAGAAGGGGGACAGGCCTTTACAATGAGCAGTTCTTC. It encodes CASTRRGTGLYNEQFF.